This T cell receptor (beta chain) stems from a study of cytomegalovirus exposure and HLA in healthy donors. Worth noting for this clone: Its cognate antigen is unknown.

V was clipped by 10 bases and J by 1 base; unmatched bases: 5. This CDR3 comprises 15 residues. Germline values: CDR1 WSHSY, CDR2 SAAADI. Study findings and constraints: A list of roughly 180 TCR beta chains associated with cytomegalovirus was given. A missense variant in DCLRE1C was later tied to TCR beta V- and J-gene trimming.

The PCR contained 60 Vbeta and 13 Jbeta primers. TCRdb keeps only in-frame clones here, not all; method: immunoSEQ multiplex PCR. The sample holds around 100,000 clones, more than 70% seen once. Donors were ostensibly healthy at sampling, although undocumented immune exposures were probable. The receptor was isolated from a male donor in good health and CMV-seropositive. The chain is built from TRBV10-2 and TRBJ2-3, with TRBD2 matching over 13 bases. The sequenced sample was PBMCs. In DNA, the CDR3 is TGCGCCACCTTAGGACTAGCGGGAGGCACAGATACGCAGTATTTT. Translated: CATLGLAGGTDTQYF.